These T cell receptor beta chains were read from a single sample in a study of cytomegalovirus exposure and HLA in healthy donors. Sequencing used immunoSEQ multiplex PCR; TCRdb keeps in-frame clones, though not all of them. The sample includes about 140,000 clones, 91% of them seen just once. Sequenced material: PBMCs. The receptors stem from a man younger than 35 in good health and CMV-seronegative. The CDR3 runs from the conserved cysteine through the conserved F or W. The D gene is left open where the match is weak. Part of the rows lack a size; the others show once, few, many or a class for expanded clones.

abundance: NA
v_gene: TRBV7-2
j_gene: TRBJ2-7
d_gene: NA
CDR3nt: TGTGCCAGCAGCCCCGGTGGGGGAGGCGAGCAGTACTTC
CDR3aa: CASSPGGGGEQYF

abundance: NA
v_gene: TRBV13
j_gene: TRBJ1-5
d_gene: NA
CDR3nt: TGTGCCAGCAGCTCGGGACGGGGAGGACTAAGCAATCAGCCCCAGCATTTT
CDR3aa: CASSSGRGGLSNQPQHF

abundance: NA
v_gene: TRBV18
j_gene: TRBJ1-4
d_gene: NA
CDR3nt: NA
CDR3aa: CASSVLRGTGGLANEKLFF

abundance: NA
v_gene: TRBV9
j_gene: TRBJ2-2
d_gene: TRBD2
CDR3nt: TGTGCCAGCAGCGCCCTAGCGGGGGGCTCGAACACCGGGGAGCTGTTTTTT
CDR3aa: CASSALAGGSNTGELFF

abundance: once
v_gene: TRBV9
j_gene: TRBJ2-5
d_gene: NA
CDR3nt: TGTGCCAGCAGCGAATACACAGGAGACCAAGAGACCCAGTACTTC
CDR3aa: CASSEYTGDQETQYF

abundance: NA
v_gene: TRBV28
j_gene: TRBJ1-3
d_gene: NA
CDR3nt: TGTGCCAGCAGCGCCCTTTTCAGCTCTGGAAACACCATATATTTT
CDR3aa: CASSALFSSGNTIYF

abundance: many
v_gene: TRBV21-1
j_gene: TRBJ1-1
d_gene: NA
CDR3nt: TGTGCCAGCAGGCCTTATCGGAAACAGTCAGATAGCACTGAAGCTTTCTTT
CDR3aa: CASRPYRKQSDSTEAFF

abundance: NA
v_gene: TRBV13
j_gene: TRBJ1-1
d_gene: NA
CDR3nt: TGTGCCAGCAGCCCACCCACCCGGGGTGAAGCTTTCTTT
CDR3aa: CASSPPTRGEAFF

abundance: NA
v_gene: TRBV10-2
j_gene: TRBJ1-2
d_gene: TRBD1
CDR3nt: TGCGCCAGCAGTGATAAGATCCAGCAAGCGGGACAGGGTCTATATGGCTACACCTTC
CDR3aa: CASSDKIQQAGQGLYGYTF

abundance: NA
v_gene: TRBV30
j_gene: TRBJ2-1
d_gene: TRBD2
CDR3nt: TGTGCCTGCCTAGCGGGGGTTTACAATGAGCAGTTCTTC
CDR3aa: CACLAGVYNEQFF

abundance: once
v_gene: TRBV27
j_gene: TRBJ1-5
d_gene: NA
CDR3nt: TGTGCCAGCAGTTCGTTGCCGAGTTATAGCAATCAGCCCCAGCATTTT
CDR3aa: CASSSLPSYSNQPQHF

abundance: NA
v_gene: TRBV2
j_gene: TRBJ1-5
d_gene: NA
CDR3nt: TGTGCCAGCAGTAGCTATAGCAATCAGCCCCAGCATTTT
CDR3aa: CASSSYSNQPQHF

abundance: NA
v_gene: TRBV10-1
j_gene: TRBJ2-7
d_gene: TRBD1
CDR3nt: TGCGCCAGCAGTGAGGGGACAGCTACCTACGAGCAGTACTTC
CDR3aa: CASSEGTATYEQYF

abundance: NA
v_gene: TRBV2
j_gene: TRBJ1-1
d_gene: NA
CDR3nt: TGTGCCAGCGAGGAGGACACTGAAGCTTTCTTT
CDR3aa: CASEEDTEAFF

abundance: NA
v_gene: TRBV5-1
j_gene: TRBJ1-6
d_gene: TRBD1
CDR3nt: TGCGCCAGCAGCTTGGCCGGGGGACAGTCGTATAATTCACCCCTCCACTTT
CDR3aa: CASSLAGGQSYNSPLHF

abundance: NA
v_gene: TRBV5-1
j_gene: TRBJ1-6
d_gene: NA
CDR3nt: TGCGCCAGCGCCCAGGTTTCCTCCTATAATTCACCCCTCCACTTT
CDR3aa: CASAQVSSYNSPLHF

abundance: NA
v_gene: TRBV15
j_gene: TRBJ1-1
d_gene: NA
CDR3nt: TGTGCCACCAGCAAACCGGGACACCTGAACACTGAAGCTTTCTTT
CDR3aa: CATSKPGHLNTEAFF

abundance: NA
v_gene: TRBV29-1
j_gene: TRBJ2-3
d_gene: TRBD2
CDR3nt: TGCAGCGTTGTAGAGCGGGGGGGCCGTCGAGATACGCAGTATTTT
CDR3aa: CSVVERGGRRDTQYF

abundance: NA
v_gene: TRBV30
j_gene: TRBJ1-5
d_gene: NA
CDR3nt: TGTGCCTGGAGTGCCTCGAGCAATCAGCCCCAGCATTTT
CDR3aa: CAWSASSNQPQHF

abundance: NA
v_gene: TRBV7-9
j_gene: TRBJ1-5
d_gene: NA
CDR3nt: TGTGCCAGCAGCTTAAGCGGCAACCCGAGAGGCAATCAGCCCCAGCATTTT
CDR3aa: CASSLSGNPRGNQPQHF

abundance: NA
v_gene: TRBV27
j_gene: TRBJ2-3
d_gene: NA
CDR3nt: TGTGCCAGCAGTTTGGGCTTCGGGGTAGGAGATACGCAGTATTTT
CDR3aa: CASSLGFGVGDTQYF

abundance: NA
v_gene: TRBV29-1
j_gene: TRBJ2-5
d_gene: NA
CDR3nt: TGCAGCGTTGGAGGGATGCAAGAGACCCAGTACTTC
CDR3aa: CSVGGMQETQYF

abundance: NA
v_gene: TRBV19
j_gene: TRBJ2-3
d_gene: TRBD1
CDR3nt: TGTGCCAGTAGTTCGCAGGGGGTTGCAGATACGCAGTATTTT
CDR3aa: CASSSQGVADTQYF

abundance: NA
v_gene: TRBV10-3
j_gene: TRBJ2-7
d_gene: TRBD1
CDR3nt: TGTGCCATCAGTGGGACAGGGGGCTCCTACGAGCAGTACTTC
CDR3aa: CAISGTGGSYEQYF

abundance: NA
v_gene: TRBV7-8
j_gene: TRBJ2-1
d_gene: NA
CDR3nt: TGTGCCAGCAGCCCACCCGGGGTGGCGGCCAGCTCCTACAATGAGCAGTTCTTC
CDR3aa: CASSPPGVAASSYNEQFF

abundance: NA
v_gene: TRBV6-5
j_gene: TRBJ2-3
d_gene: NA
CDR3nt: TGTGCCAGCAGTCCGGTAGGGGCAGATACGCAGTATTTT
CDR3aa: CASSPVGADTQYF

abundance: NA
v_gene: TRBV11-2
j_gene: TRBJ1-1
d_gene: NA
CDR3nt: TGTGCCAGCAGCCCCGGGACACTCGGTGGTCAGGAAGCTTTCTTT
CDR3aa: CASSPGTLGGQEAFF

abundance: NA
v_gene: TRBV18
j_gene: TRBJ2-1
d_gene: TRBD1
CDR3nt: TGTGCCAGCTCACCACCGTGGCAGGGGGATGAGCAGTTCTTC
CDR3aa: CASSPPWQGDEQFF

abundance: NA
v_gene: TRBV30
j_gene: TRBJ2-1
d_gene: TRBD2
CDR3nt: TGTGCCTGCGAGCCGGGGGGGCCCAATGAGCAGTTCTTC
CDR3aa: CACEPGGPNEQFF

abundance: NA
v_gene: TRBV11-3
j_gene: TRBJ1-1
d_gene: NA
CDR3nt: TGTGCCAGCAGCCCTGGCCGGGGAACTGAAGCTTTCTTT
CDR3aa: CASSPGRGTEAFF